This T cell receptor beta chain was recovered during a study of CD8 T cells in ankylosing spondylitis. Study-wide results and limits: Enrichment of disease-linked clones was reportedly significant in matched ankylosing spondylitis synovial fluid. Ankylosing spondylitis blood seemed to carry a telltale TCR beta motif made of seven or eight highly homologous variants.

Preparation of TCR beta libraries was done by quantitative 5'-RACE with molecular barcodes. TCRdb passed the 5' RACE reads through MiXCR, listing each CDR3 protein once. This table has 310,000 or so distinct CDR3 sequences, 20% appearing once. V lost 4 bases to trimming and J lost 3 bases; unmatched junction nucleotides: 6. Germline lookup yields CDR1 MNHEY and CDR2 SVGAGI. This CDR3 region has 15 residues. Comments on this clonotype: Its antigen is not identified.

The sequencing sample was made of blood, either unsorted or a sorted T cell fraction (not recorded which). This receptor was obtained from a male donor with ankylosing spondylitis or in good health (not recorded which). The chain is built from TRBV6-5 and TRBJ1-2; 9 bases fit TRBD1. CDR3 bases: TGTGCCAGCAGTTCCCCGGGACAGGGAGACTATGGCTACACCTTC. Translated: CASSSPGQGDYGYTF.